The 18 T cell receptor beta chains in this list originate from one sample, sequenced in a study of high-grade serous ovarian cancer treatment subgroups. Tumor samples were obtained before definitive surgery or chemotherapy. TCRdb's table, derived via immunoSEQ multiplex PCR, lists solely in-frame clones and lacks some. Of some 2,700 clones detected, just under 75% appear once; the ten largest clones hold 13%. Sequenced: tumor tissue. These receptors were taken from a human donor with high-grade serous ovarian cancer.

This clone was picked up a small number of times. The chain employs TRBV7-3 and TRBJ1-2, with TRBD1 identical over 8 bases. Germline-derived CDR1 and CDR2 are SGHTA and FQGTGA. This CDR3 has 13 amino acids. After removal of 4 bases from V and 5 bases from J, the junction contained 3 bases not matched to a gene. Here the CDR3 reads CASSSDRVYGYTF. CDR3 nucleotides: TGTGCCAGCAGCTCGGACAGGGTTTATGGCTACACCTTC.

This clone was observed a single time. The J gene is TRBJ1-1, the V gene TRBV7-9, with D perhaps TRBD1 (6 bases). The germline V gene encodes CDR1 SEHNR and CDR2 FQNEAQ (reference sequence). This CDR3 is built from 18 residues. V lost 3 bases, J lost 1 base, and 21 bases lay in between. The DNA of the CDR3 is TGTGCCAGCAGCTTCCTCCACGTCACAGGGTGGACGAACACTGAAGCTTTCTTT. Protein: CASSFLHVTGWTNTEAFF.

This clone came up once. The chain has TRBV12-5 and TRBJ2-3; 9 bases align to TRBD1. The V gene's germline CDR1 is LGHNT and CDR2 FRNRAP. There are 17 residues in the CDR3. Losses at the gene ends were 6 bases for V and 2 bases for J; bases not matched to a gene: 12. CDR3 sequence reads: CASGYTGTGKPTDTQYF. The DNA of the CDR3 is TGTGCTAGTGGGTATACCGGGACAGGGAAGCCCACAGATACGCAGTATTTT.

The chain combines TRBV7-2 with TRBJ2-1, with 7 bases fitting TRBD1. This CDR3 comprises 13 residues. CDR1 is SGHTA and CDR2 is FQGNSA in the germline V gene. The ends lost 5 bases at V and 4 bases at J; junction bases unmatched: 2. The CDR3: CASSTRGYNEQFF. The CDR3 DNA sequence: TGTGCCAGCAGCACCAGGGGGTACAATGAGCAGTTCTTC.

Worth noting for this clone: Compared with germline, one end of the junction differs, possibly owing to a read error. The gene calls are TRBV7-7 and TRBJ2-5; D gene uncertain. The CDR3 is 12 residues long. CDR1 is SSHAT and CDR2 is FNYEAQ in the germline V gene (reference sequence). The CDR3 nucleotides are TGTGCTAGCAGCCCCGGATCAGAGACCCAGTACTTC. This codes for CASSPGSETQYF.

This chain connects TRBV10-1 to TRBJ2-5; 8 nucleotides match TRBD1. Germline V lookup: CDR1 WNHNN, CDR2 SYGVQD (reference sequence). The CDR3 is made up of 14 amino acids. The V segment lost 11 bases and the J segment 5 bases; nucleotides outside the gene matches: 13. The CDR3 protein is CAEAGQGARETQYF. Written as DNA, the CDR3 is TGCGCCGAAGCTGGGCAGGGGGCTAGGGAGACCCAGTACTTC.

The CDR3 region has the DNA TGTGCCAGCTCACCACCACCGGGGGGCACCGGGGAGCTGTTTTTT. This codes for CASSPPPGGTGELFF. This chain links TRBV18 with TRBJ2-2; 7 positions match TRBD2. In germline, CDR1 is KGHSH, CDR2 LQKENI. The V and J ends lost 0 bases and 4 bases, in that order; junction bases with no gene match: 2. CDR3 length equals 15 residues.

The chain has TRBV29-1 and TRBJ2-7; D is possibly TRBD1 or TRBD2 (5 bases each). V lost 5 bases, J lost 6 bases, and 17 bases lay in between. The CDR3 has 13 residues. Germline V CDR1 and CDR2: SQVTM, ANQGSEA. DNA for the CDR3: TGCAGCGTTTATGGGGGAGCGACCAGCGAGCAGTACTTC. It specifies CSVYGGATSEQYF.

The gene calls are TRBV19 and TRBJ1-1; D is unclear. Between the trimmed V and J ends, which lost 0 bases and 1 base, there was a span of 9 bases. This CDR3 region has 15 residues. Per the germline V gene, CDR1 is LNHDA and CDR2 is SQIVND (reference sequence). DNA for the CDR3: TGTGCCAGTAGTATAGACGCCCTGAAGAACACTGAAGCTTTCTTT. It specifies CASSIDALKNTEAFF.

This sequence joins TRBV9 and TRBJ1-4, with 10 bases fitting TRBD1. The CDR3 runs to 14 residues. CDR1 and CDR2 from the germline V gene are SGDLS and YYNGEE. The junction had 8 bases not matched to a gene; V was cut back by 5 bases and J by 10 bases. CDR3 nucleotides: TGTGCCAGCAGTGCGACAGGGGGCGCAGGAAAACTGTTTTTT. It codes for CASSATGGAGKLFF.

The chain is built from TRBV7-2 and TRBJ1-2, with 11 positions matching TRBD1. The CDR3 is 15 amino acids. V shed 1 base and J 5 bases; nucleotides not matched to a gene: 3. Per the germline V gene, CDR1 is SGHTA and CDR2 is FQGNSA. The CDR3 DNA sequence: TGTGCCAGCAGCTTAGACGGGACAGGGGGATATGGCTACACCTTC. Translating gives CASSLDGTGGYGYTF.

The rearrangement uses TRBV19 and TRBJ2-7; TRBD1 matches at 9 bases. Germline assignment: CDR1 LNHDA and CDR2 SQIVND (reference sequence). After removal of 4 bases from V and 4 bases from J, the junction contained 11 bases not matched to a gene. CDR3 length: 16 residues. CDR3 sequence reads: CASSRASGQGTYEQYF. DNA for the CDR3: TGTGCCAGTAGTAGGGCTTCAGGACAGGGGACTTACGAGCAGTACTTC.

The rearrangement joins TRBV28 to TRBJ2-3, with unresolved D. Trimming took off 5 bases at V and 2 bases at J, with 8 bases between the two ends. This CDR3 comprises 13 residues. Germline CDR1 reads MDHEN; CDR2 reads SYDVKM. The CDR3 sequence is CASSADFTDTQYF. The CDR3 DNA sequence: TGTGCCAGCAGTGCCGACTTCACAGATACGCAGTATTTT.

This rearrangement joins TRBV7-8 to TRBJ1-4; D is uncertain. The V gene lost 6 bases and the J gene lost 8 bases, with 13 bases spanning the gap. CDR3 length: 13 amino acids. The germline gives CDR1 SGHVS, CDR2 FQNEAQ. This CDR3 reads CASRAPGEEKLFF. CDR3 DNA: TGTGCCAGCAGAGCACCCGGGGAAGAAAAACTGTTTTTT.

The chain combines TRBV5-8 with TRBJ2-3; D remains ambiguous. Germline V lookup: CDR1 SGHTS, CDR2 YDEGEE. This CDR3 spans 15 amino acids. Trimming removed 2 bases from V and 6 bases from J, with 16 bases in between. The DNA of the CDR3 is TGTGCCAGCAGCTTAGGCGGATATTCCCCCGATACGCAGTATTTT. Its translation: CASSLGGYSPDTQYF.

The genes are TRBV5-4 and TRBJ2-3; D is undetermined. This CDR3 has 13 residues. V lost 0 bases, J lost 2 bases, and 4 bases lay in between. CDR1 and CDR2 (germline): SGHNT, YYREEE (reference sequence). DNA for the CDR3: TGTGCCAGCAGCTTGGACCACACAGATACGCAGTATTTT. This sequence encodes CASSLDHTDTQYF.

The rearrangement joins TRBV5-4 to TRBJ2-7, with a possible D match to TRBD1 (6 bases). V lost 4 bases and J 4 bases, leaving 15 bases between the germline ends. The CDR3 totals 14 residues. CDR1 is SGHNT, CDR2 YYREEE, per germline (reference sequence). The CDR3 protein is CASSMGTTTYEQYF. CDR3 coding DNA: TGTGCCAGCAGCATGGGGACAACTACTTACGAGCAGTACTTC.

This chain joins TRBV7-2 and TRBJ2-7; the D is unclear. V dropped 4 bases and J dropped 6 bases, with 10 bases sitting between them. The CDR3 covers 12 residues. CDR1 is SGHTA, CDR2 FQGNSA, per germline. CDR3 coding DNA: TGTGCCAGCAGCTATACCCCGACCGAGCAGTACTTC. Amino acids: CASSYTPTEQYF.